This TCR beta chain was documented in a study of technical replicates of blood from several donors (dated by TCRdb to about 2017). The library was obtained by the immunoSEQ multiplex PCR assay. Not all clones reach the TCRdb copy of this immuneACCESS table, which keeps in-frame sequences only. Checked studies attribute under half of the gap to unresolved V genes and leave the rest unexplained. Counted in this sample were 70,000 to 95,000 clones; approximately 95% of them appeared once. The top ten hold 0.2% to 0.3% of the sample. Turning to this clone: The antigen it recognizes is unknown. The record has no base qualities; no much larger clone is one base away.

CDR1 and CDR2 are read off the germline V gene as MNHEY and SVGAGI. Ends trimmed: V by 5 bases, J by 6 bases; bases unmatched to a gene: 6. The CDR3 contains 14 residues, cysteine and phenylalanine counted. The CDR3 DNA has 42 bases and is translated from base 1. This sequence originates from a human donor in good health. Rearrangement joined TRBV6-5 to TRBJ2-4; TRBD1 lines up with 8 middle nucleotides. What was sequenced was T cells isolated from PBMCs. The CDR3 loop reads CASSEDRDGNIQYF. The nucleotide sequence is given as TGTGCCAGCAGTGAGGACAGGGACGGAAACATTCAGTACTTC.